Listed below are T cell receptor beta chains from one sample, sequenced in a study of metastatic and nonmetastatic thyroid tumors. TCRdb re-called clones via MiXCR from the PCR reads. The sample shows about 20,000 clones, about a third of them seen only once. The specimen sequenced was tumor tissue. The receptors stem from a female donor with papillary thyroid cancer or a benign thyroid nodule (not recorded which). Some clones in this sample may be carry-over from other donors' samples. Each CDR3 is given without its conserved first and last residue. Each record gives: V gene, clone size, D gene, CDR3 protein. The D gene is left open where the match is weak. Expanded clones are given a class, and other clones once, few, many or no size at all.

TRBV18 | NA | TRBD2 | ASSPAIAGGQETQY
TRBV5-1 | NA | NA | ASSPFAFHTSFDTGELF
TRBV7-9 | NA | NA | ASSGERATYEQY
TRBV11-3 | NA | NA | ASSLGQANTEAF
TRBV4-3 | NA | NA | ASSAKGWFGNTQY
TRBV28 | NA | TRBD1 | ASRYSDRPAAGYT
TRBV20-1 | NA | NA | SARDEGRPNSNYGYT
TRBV12-3/TRBV12-4 | few | NA | ASSEKGAYEQY
TRBV2 | large | TRBD2 | ASSDLAVAYEQY
TRBV5-1 | NA | TRBD1 | ASSRTGGDYGYT
TRBV10-1 | few | NA | ASSVSRYNEQF
TRBV10-3 | few | TRBD1 | AISARDSNTGELF
TRBV15 | NA | NA | ATSKNRAGSYEQY
TRBV28 | few | NA | AIQRAATTGELF
TRBV12-3/TRBV12-4 | NA | NA | ASSSGFNEQF
TRBV4-1 | NA | NA | ASSQDLAYEQY
TRBV6-2/TRBV6-3 | NA | TRBD2 | ASSSSGRSGEQY
TRBV5-1 | NA | TRBD1 | ASSMGQGSSYEQY
TRBV27 | few | NA | ASSPVGANVLT
TRBV6-1 | NA | TRBD1 | ASSRQGRTEAF
TRBV28 | NA | NA | ASSLWGDPTYEQY
TRBV30 | NA | NA | AWSEQGDEQF
TRBV20-1 | NA | NA | SANYEVFYEQY
TRBV18 | NA | TRBD1 | ASSPDRGIYGYT
TRBV6-2/TRBV6-3 | few | NA | ASSYGQLRDEKLF
TRBV6-2/TRBV6-3 | few | TRBD1 | ASSRDRARGYT
TRBV20-1 | NA | NA | SARAGAAYEQY
TRBV12-3/TRBV12-4 | few | TRBD1 | ASSFDRALSGNTIY
TRBV20-1 | NA | NA | SGNWGPEQF
TRBV7-2 | NA | NA | ASSLIGYSSYEQY
TRBV4-1 | few | TRBD2 | ASSQEEAGGINEQF
TRBV7-8 | NA | NA | ASSGPGTLHNEQF
TRBV11-3 | once | TRBD1 | ASSLEGQGGVYEQY
TRBV6-1 | NA | TRBD1 | ASSIWGQGPNEAF
TRBV18 | NA | NA | ASSPGLGTGRGTGELF
TRBV15 | few | NA | ATSRESISSYEQY
TRBV12-3/TRBV12-4 | NA | NA | ASSFASRTDTQY
TRBV11-2 | NA | TRBD2 | ASSLGRTSGHTGELF
TRBV24-1 | few | NA | ATSDSDGSTDTQY
TRBV20-1 | NA | TRBD1 | SARSDRGGNPYEQY
TRBV20-1 | few | TRBD1 | SASPNPGGAAKTQY
TRBV6-1 | few | NA | ASSEVSSETQY
TRBV6-4 | NA | TRBD2 | ASSDLAGGTDTQY
TRBV28 | NA | TRBD2 | ASSLGSGKNNEQF
TRBV6-4 | NA | TRBD2 | ASSGWEGGEQF
TRBV5-6 | NA | NA | ASSGVSGGDTQY
TRBV28 | few | TRBD2 | ASSLTGGPVNEQY
TRBV6-1 | NA | TRBD1 | AISDEVQGPDYT